The 16 T cell receptor beta chains below all came from one sample that was sequenced in a study of blood T cells in healthy people across ages. Through a sample-barcoded 5' primer and a J-beta primer mix, a second PCR was run for roughly 7 to 12 cycles. TCRdb reprocessed the 5' RACE reads via MiXCR and lists one record per CDR3 protein. The sample holds over 1,500,000 distinct CDR3 sequences; roughly 49% are singletons and the top ten take roughly 2%. Sequenced: blood. The source of these receptors is a woman aged 40-49 years in good health.

J is TRBJ2-5 and V is TRBV7-2; D remains ambiguous. This CDR3 is built from 15 residues. Germline CDR1 reads SGHTA; CDR2 reads FQGNSA. V lost 5 bases and J 1 base, leaving 14 bases between the germline ends. The CDR3 loop reads CASSPNGRFQETQYF. CDR3 DNA sequence: TGTGCCAGCAGCCCAAATGGGCGGTTCCAAGAGACCCAGTACTTC. Drawing the rest from reference TRBV7-2 and TRBJ2-5, the complete variable domain is GAGVSQSPSNKVTEKGKDVELRCDPISGHTALYWYRQSLGQGLEFLIYFQGNSAPDKSGLPSDRFSAERTGGSVSTLTIQRTQQEDSAVYLCASSPNGRFQETQYFGPGTRLLVL.

The chain uses TRBV5-1 and TRBJ2-7, with 7 bases matching TRBD2. Germline V gene lookup returns CDR1 SGHRS and CDR2 YFSETQ. Trimming took 3 bases from V and 7 from J; bases not matched to a gene: 13. This CDR3 has 15 amino acids. The CDR3 spells CASSSRGEGYNEQYF. The CDR3 DNA sequence: TGCGCCAGCAGCTCCCGGGGGGAAGGCTACAATGAGCAGTACTTC. Full variable domain (missing parts from reference TRBV5-1 and TRBJ2-7): KAGVTQTPRYLIKTRGQQVTLSCSPISGHRSVSWYQQTPGQGLQFLFEYFSETQRNKGNFPGRFSGRQFSNSRSEMNVSTLELGDSALYLCASSSRGEGYNEQYFGPGTRLTVT.

V is TRBV6-5 and J is TRBJ2-1; 11 nucleotides align to TRBD2. CDR3 size: 14 residues. Looked up from germline, CDR1 is MNHEY and CDR2 is SVGAGI. The V segment lost 7 bases and the J segment 6 bases; nucleotides outside the gene matches: 5. The CDR3 protein is CASIHTSGGNEQFF. The CDR3 DNA sequence: TGTGCCAGCATCCATACTAGCGGGGGCAATGAGCAGTTCTTC.

This clonotype was observed a single time. The genes are TRBV28 and TRBJ2-5; unclear D gene. Germline CDR1 and CDR2: MDHEN and SYDVKM. With 6 bases removed from V and 1 base from J, the gap between germline ends came to 9 bases. This CDR3 comprises 13 residues. CDR3 sequence: CASSQWGQETQYF. CDR3 nucleotides: TGTGCCAGCAGCCAGTGGGGCCAAGAGACCCAGTACTTC. Using reference TRBV28 and TRBJ2-5 for the parts outside the CDR3, the full variable domain is DVKVTQSSRYLVKRTGEKVFLECVQDMDHENMFWYRQDPGLGLRLIYFSYDVKMKEKGDIPEGYSVSREKKERFSLILESASTNQTSMYLCASSQWGQETQYFGPGTRLLVL.

This clonotype was observed a few times. The gene calls are TRBV5-6 and TRBJ2-7; D gene uncertain. Germline V CDR1 and CDR2: SGHDT, YYEEEE. Trimming left V 4 bases short and J 3 bases short, with 8 bases between. This CDR3 is built from 12 residues. The CDR3 sequence: CASSVTVYEQYF. The CDR3 nucleotides are TGTGCCAGCAGCGTGACCGTCTACGAGCAGTACTTC.

This clonotype was seen more than once but under ten times. CDR3 residues: CANPGGSPANYGYTF. CDR3 bases: TGTGCCAACCCCGGGGGGAGCCCTGCTAACTATGGCTACACCTTC. The chain has TRBV7-3 and TRBJ1-2, with D possibly being TRBD1 (5 bases). Trimming cost V 10 bases and J 0 bases, with 18 bases left between them. There are 15 residues in the CDR3. Germline V gene sequence: CDR1 SGHTA, CDR2 FQGTGA.

J is TRBJ1-1 and V is TRBV6-2 or TRBV6-3, with TRBD1 as a possible D gene (6 bases). Germline values: CDR1 MNHEY, CDR2 SVGEGT. This CDR3 region has 16 residues. V lost 6 bases and J 6 bases, leaving 23 bases between the germline ends. The CDR3 spells CASSPTLQGLVPEAFF. The DNA of the CDR3 is TGTGCCAGCAGCCCAACTTTACAGGGTCTGGTTCCTGAAGCTTTCTTT.

The chain recombines TRBV20-1 with TRBJ2-3, with TRBD2 matching 7 bases. The ends lost 6 bases at V and 0 bases at J; junction bases unmatched: 9. Looked up from germline, CDR1 is DFQATT and CDR2 is SNEGSKA (reference sequence). The CDR3 runs to 15 residues. The CDR3 DNA reads TGCAGTGCCCAAGAGGCTAGCGGTAGCACAGATACGCAGTATTTT. It encodes CSAQEASGSTDTQYF.

There are a few counts of this clonotype. This rearrangement joins TRBV4-3 to TRBJ2-5, with TRBD2 as a possible D gene (7 bases). The CDR3 sequence is 16 residues long. Germline CDR1 LGHNA, CDR2 YSLEER. The germline V and J ends were trimmed by 0 bases and 2 bases, with 13 bases remaining between them. The CDR3 here is CASSQDWGGPQETQYF. The CDR3 coding sequence is TGCGCCAGCAGCCAAGATTGGGGGGGCCCACAAGAGACCCAGTACTTC.

The V and J genes are TRBV4-2 and TRBJ2-1; TRBD2 matches 15 bases. The CDR3 is made up of 17 amino acids. With 0 bases clipped from V and 7 bases from J, the junction kept 4 bases outside the gene matches. The germline V gene encodes CDR1 LGHNA and CDR2 YNFKEQ. The CDR3 sequence is CASSQDGLAGGLNEQFF. CDR3 DNA sequence: TGTGCCAGCAGCCAAGATGGACTAGCGGGGGGGCTTAATGAGCAGTTCTTC.

This clonotype was counted only a few times. The chain combines TRBV2 with TRBJ1-2; the D is unclear. Germline CDR1 SNHLY, CDR2 FYNNEI. The CDR3 is 16 residues long. Trimming removed 1 base from V and 2 bases from J, with 14 bases in between. DNA for the CDR3: TGTGCCAGCAGTGAAGGGTACCTGGGCAACAACTATGGCTACACCTTC. This sequence encodes CASSEGYLGNNYGYTF.

The V gene is TRBV4-2, the J gene TRBJ1-2; D might be TRBD1 (6 bases). V lost 3 bases and J 3 bases, leaving 17 bases between the germline ends. In germline, CDR1 is LGHNA, CDR2 YNFKEQ. There are 16 residues in the CDR3. The CDR3 here is CASSHPKGGGDYGYTF. In DNA, the CDR3 is TGTGCCAGCAGCCATCCAAAAGGCGGGGGCGACTATGGCTACACCTTC.

The J gene is TRBJ2-6, the V gene TRBV6-5; 12 bases line up with TRBD2. V gave up 2 bases and J gave up 0 bases; unmatched junction bases: 8. Germline V lookup: CDR1 MNHEY, CDR2 SVGAGI. The length of the CDR3 is 20 residues. The CDR3 here is CASSYQGTSGFSSGANVLTF. CDR3 DNA sequence: TGTGCCAGCAGTTACCAGGGGACTAGCGGGTTTAGCTCTGGGGCCAACGTCCTGACTTTC.

CDR3 in DNA: TGTGCCAGCAGCTTAGCGCGTAACATGGAGCAGTTCTTC. It encodes CASSLARNMEQFF. The rearrangement links TRBV7-9 to TRBJ2-1; D gene ambiguous. Looked up from germline, CDR1 is SEHNR and CDR2 is FQNEAQ (reference sequence). Trimming left V 0 bases short and J 10 bases short, with 10 bases between. The CDR3 extends over 13 amino acids.

This chain connects TRBV6-5 to TRBJ2-7; D call uncertain. Trimming left V 2 bases short and J 0 bases short, with 11 bases between. The germline V gene has CDR1 MNHEY and CDR2 SVGAGI. The CDR3 consists of 15 residues. This CDR3 reads CASSYPQVSSYEQYF. DNA of the CDR3: TGTGCCAGCAGTTACCCCCAGGTGAGCTCCTACGAGCAGTACTTC.

This clonotype came up a few times. The chain links TRBV7-9 to TRBJ1-2, with 11 bases that match TRBD1. Germline V gene sequence: CDR1 SEHNR, CDR2 FQNEAQ (reference sequence). The trim removed 2 bases at V and 3 bases at J, leaving 2 bases unmatched. CDR3 length: 15 amino acids. The CDR3 spells CASSLLGQGDYGYTF. The CDR3 nucleotides are TGTGCCAGCAGCTTACTGGGACAGGGGGACTATGGCTACACCTTC.